This T cell receptor beta chain was retrieved from a study of cytomegalovirus exposure and HLA in healthy donors (dated by TCRdb to 2017 to 2019). For the wider study: In an earlier analysis of 587 of the donors, under 300 Gb of sequence data and 90 million to 120 million unique TCR beta sequences from 180 million or so T cells were reported. The number of typed donors differed by locus: about 629-630 for A, B, C, DRB1 and DQB1; 522 for DQA1; 600 to 610 for DPA1; and around 450 for DPB1. All discovery cohort repertoires had been generated using a single sequencing platform. Because of strong linkage in the cohort, roughly five DR-DQ haplotypes were treated as single units for association and clustering. The aim of the study was to test whether cataloging public T cell receptors could identify signatures of past pathogen exposure. Across about 380 genotyped donors of the cohort, an average of approximately 240,000 unique TCR beta nucleotide sequences per donor were sequenced, and roughly a sixth of those sequences were non-productive. A later genetic analysis took genome-wide SNP genotypes for about 55% of the 666 donors and used that subset as a discovery cohort. Besides the first cohort of hundreds of subjects, a separate validation cohort made up of 120 different subjects was used. HLA typing included class I and class II loci at four-digit resolution. The later analysis used no new phenotypic data to find candidate immune exposures, relying instead on TCR beta sequences and their occurrence across donors. Donor age, sex, ethnicity and CMV serostatus were compiled together with the repertoire data. To predict cytomegalovirus infection status, the study combined high-throughput TCR immunosequencing, statistical association of individual TCRs with disease status, and machine learning. A later analysis re-examined previously published TCR beta repertoires from 610 or so donors and added high-resolution HLA genotyping to investigate patterns of TCR occurrence. Approximately 310 gigabases of sequencing data and 78 million or so unique TCR sequences were included in an early release covering 550 to 800 HLA-typed donors. In an earlier analysis of about 590 of the donors, high-throughput TCR beta sequencing was used to judge whether each TCR beta V gene segment behaved as functional or pseudogenic. Among the roughly 400 genotyped donors, about 83% belonged to the genetic ancestry cluster associated with self-reported Caucasian donors. The study used immunosequencing to profile the T cell repertoires of around 600 subjects and linked those repertoires to cytomegalovirus serostatus.

The library was made by the immunoSEQ multiplex PCR assay. The multiplex PCR relied on a mix of 60 forward primers for TCR Vbeta segments and 13 reverse primers for TCR Jbeta segments. A multiplex PCR assay on genomic DNA amplified the CDR3 region of rearranged TCR beta genes. The Illumina HiSeq System was used to sequence the amplified TCR beta libraries as 87-base-pair reads. Under the source paper's analysis protocol: A later analysis tallied tens of millions of unique TCR beta chains across the approximately 670 repertoires, and 10 million to 11 million of those chains were shared by two or more donors. A nearest-neighbor algorithm error-corrected the raw reads and collapsed the reads into unique sequences, merging closely related sequences to remove PCR and sequencing errors. CDR3 sequences were aligned to IMGT reference sequences to assign V, D and J gene segments. Each retained sequence needed at least a six-nucleotide match to both a V gene segment and a J gene segment. A rearrangement was called productive if the CDR3 had no stop codons and remained in frame with V and J, and every other rearrangement was called non-productive. Following IMGT convention, CDR3 was defined as the stretch from the second conserved V-encoded cysteine to the conserved J-encoded phenylalanine. The earlier analysis of about 530 of the donors excluded any sequence lacking an unambiguous match to a single V gene segment. In an earlier analysis of several hundred of the donors, a V segment was called functional when productive rearrangements were above 56.7%, and segregating when the standard deviation between donors exceeded 5%. A statistical classification framework was built for diagnosing cytomegalovirus status from the catalog of TCR beta chain sequences. V and J gene assignment, in a later analysis, came from comparing TCR nucleotide sequences with IMGT/GENE-DB human TR gene sequences. A later analysis assigned CDR3 sequences and most-parsimonious VDJ recombination scenarios with the TCRdist pipeline. In a later analysis, each TCR beta chain was defined by its CDR3 amino acid sequence together with its V-gene family, and reads without a unique V-gene family were excluded. To address suspected cross-contamination and a sequencing artifact, a later analysis removed over 500 highly shared, low-generation-probability nucleotide sequences. In a later analysis, a clonal expansion index was calculated for each public chain from normalized within-repertoire ranks of inferred template counts. A later analysis computed generation probabilities with a VDJ recombination model fitted to out-of-frame rearrangements, and checked the results against IGoR. In a later analysis, hypergeometric tests were used to score TCR-TCR, TCR-HLA and TCR-CMV co-occurrence, with a repertoire-size bias correction applied to TCR pairs. False discovery rates were estimated in a later analysis by permuting HLA or CMV assignments 20 times. In a later analysis, co-occurring TCRs were grouped using DBSCAN, and TCRdist sequence similarity was added for clustering within HLA-allele-positive subsets. Co-occurrence clustering excluded repertoires with fewer than 30,000 or more than 120,000 public chains, plus five with anomalous nucleotide sharing. TCRdb obtained this table from immuneACCESS and retained in-frame rearrangements with V and J assigned. These tables miss some clones; where compared with another copy, unresolved V genes account for less than half of the shortfall, and the remainder is unexplained. For V, J and clone size, that table is used; D and trimming come from the DNA. The sample table holds 180,000 or so clones, of which 70% to 90% were seen once. Around a tenth of the sample lies in the top ten.

The cohort consisted of hundreds of healthy bone marrow donors. At the time of sampling, every cohort member was nominally healthy, though immune exposures that went unrecorded were likely present. The donor was CMV seropositive and was included in the group of 289 seropositive cohort members. A peripheral blood sample was provided by each donor, and peripheral blood mononuclear cells were used for TCR beta sequencing. The Qiagen DNeasy Blood Extraction Kit was used to extract genomic DNA from the blood cell samples. For this clone: Its antigen has not been determined. The record has no base qualities; no much larger clone is one base away.

V is trimmed back by 4 bases and J by 4 bases, and the junction contains 14 bases that no gene match accounts for. The CDR3 covers 18 residues, taking in both the cysteine and the phenylalanine. The read is trimmed to its CDR3 DNA, 54 bases read in frame from base 1. Based on the germline V gene, the CDR1 and CDR2 sequences are SGHRS and YFSETQ. Here is what the overall study found, with its caveats: The authors suggested that the approach could potentially be generalized to other disease states and immunological phenotypes. A few of the identified cytomegalovirus-associated TCR beta chains were confirmed in vitro to be specific for cytomegalovirus antigens. A later analysis found that most CMV-associated TCR beta chains appeared HLA-restricted, with HLA associations seemingly driven largely by CMV exposure. Broadly in line with IMGT annotations, most TCR beta V segments showed up in productive rearrangements about 90% or about 30% of the time in an earlier analysis of around 550 of the donors. The 87-base-pair reads could not distinguish some IMGT-functional V segments, including TRBV6-2 and TRBV6-3, so those segments were excluded. Correlated functional status among segregating V segments might be attributable to linkage disequilibrium, but an unknown experimental factor could not be ruled out. The classifier was reported to diagnose cytomegalovirus status with high specificity and sensitivity in both the original and validation cohorts. The only immune exposure information available for the cohort was CMV serostatus. The sequencing pipeline was judged likely to have produced a cluster of highly shared sequence variants as a technical artifact. According to a later genetic analysis, donors in an Asian-associated ancestry cluster had fewer N-insertions in productive TCRs than the approximately 670-donor mean. A total of around 150 TCR beta chains were listed by the study as associated with cytomegalovirus. Because HLA typing was missing for some donors at each locus, association tests included only the typed subset. Most TCR sequences were seen in very few donors, while some public TCRs were found in many individuals. This cohort had only TCR beta chains sequenced, and the lack of alpha or paired-chain data limited which features could be detected. In a later genetic analysis, a missense DCLRE1C variant was associated with V-gene and J-gene trimming of TCR beta chains, and the association was replicated in an independent cohort. Sequencing depth was assumed to be roughly uniform across donors in the presence/absence analyses, though that assumption may not hold. In a later analysis, the rate of TCR association differed among HLA loci, with DRB1 alleles having the most associated TCRs and HLA-C alleles having the fewest. Because counts were too low, roughly 18 rarely observed V segments, including chromosome 9 orphons, were left out of the earlier analysis of 587 of the donors. In a later analysis, HLA-associated TCR beta chains were found to be more clonally expanded and to have lower generation probabilities than equally common non-associated chains. A later analysis reported that several top co-occurrence clusters appeared linked to parvovirus B19, influenza, CMV and Epstein-Barr virus. A further reported finding was that TCR beta sequences accurately predicted the HLA-A and HLA-B alleles for most subjects in the first cohort. When HLA alleles, especially DR and DQ, strongly co-occurred, TCR associations were difficult to assign to individual alleles. A later analysis associated 16,951 TCR beta sequences with specific HLA alleles at a false discovery rate of 0.05.

The sequenced sample was PBMCs. This TCR derives from a young man in good health and CMV-seropositive. The chain links TRBV5-1 with TRBJ1-6, and 7 junction bases match TRBD1. The nucleotide sequence reads TGCGCCAGCAGCCGAGACAGGGACCAGACCAAGTATAATTCACCCCTCCACTTT. This yields the protein CASSRDRDQTKYNSPLHF.